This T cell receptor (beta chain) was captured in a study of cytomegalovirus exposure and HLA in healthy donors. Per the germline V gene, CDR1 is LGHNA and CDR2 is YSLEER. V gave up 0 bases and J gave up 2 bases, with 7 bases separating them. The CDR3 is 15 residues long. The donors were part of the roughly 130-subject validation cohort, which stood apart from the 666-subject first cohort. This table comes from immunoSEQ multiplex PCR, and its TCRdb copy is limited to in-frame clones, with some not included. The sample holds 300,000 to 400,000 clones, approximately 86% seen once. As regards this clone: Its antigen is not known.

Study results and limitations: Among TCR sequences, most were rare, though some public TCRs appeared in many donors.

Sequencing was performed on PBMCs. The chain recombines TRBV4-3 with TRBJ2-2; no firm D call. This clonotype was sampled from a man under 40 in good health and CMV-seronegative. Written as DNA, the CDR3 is TGCGCCAGCAGCCAAGACCTCGTCAACACCGGGGAGCTGTTTTTT. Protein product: CASSQDLVNTGELFF.